The 5 T cell receptor beta chains in this list originate from one sample, sequenced in a study of T-cell memory formation after mild COVID-19. TCRdb re-called the 5' RACE reads through MiXCR, storing one row per CDR3 protein. Counted here are some 410,000 distinct CDR3 sequences, more than 20% occurring once; the ten biggest clones make up under 15%. Sequencing was done on a sample of PBMCs or a T cell subset sorted from them (not recorded which). All receptors derive from an adult woman who had mild COVID-19 (a few samples of this study predate the infection). Cell type and time point are not known.

The chain combines TRBV20-1 with TRBJ2-3, with D maybe TRBD2 (5 bases). The CDR3 covers 15 residues. Germline V gene lookup returns CDR1 DFQATT and CDR2 SNEGSKA (reference sequence). The V gene lost 0 bases and the J gene lost 0 bases, with 10 bases spanning the gap. CDR3 DNA sequence: TGCAGTGCTAGAGATCAAGGACTCAGCACAGATACGCAGTATTTT. Encoded protein: CSARDQGLSTDTQYF.

This clonotype appeared a single time. The CDR3 sequence is CASSPALVSTDTQYF. CDR3 nucleotides: TGTGCCAGCAGCCCAGCCCTAGTTAGCACAGATACGCAGTATTTT. The J gene is TRBJ2-3, the V gene TRBV7-2; D remains ambiguous. The CDR3 runs 15 residues. V lost 5 bases, J lost 0 bases, and 12 bases lay in between. CDR1 is SGHTA, CDR2 FQGNSA, per germline. Full variable domain (missing parts from reference TRBV7-2 and TRBJ2-3): GAGVSQSPSNKVTEKGKDVELRCDPISGHTALYWYRQSLGQGLEFLIYFQGNSAPDKSGLPSDRFSAERTGGSVSTLTIQRTQQEDSAVYLCASSPALVSTDTQYFGPGTRLTVL.

This clonotype was detected only a few times. The rearrangement links TRBV5-1 to TRBJ1-1; a possible D gene is TRBD1 (5 bases). The CDR3 spans 13 residues. V was cut by 0 bases and J by 6 bases, with 9 bases left in between. CDR1 SGHRS and CDR2 YFSETQ come from the germline V gene. The DNA of the CDR3 is TGCGCCAGCAGCTTGGAGACAGTAGCTGAAGCTTTCTTT. It is translated as CASSLETVAEAFF. Full variable domain (outside the CDR3, taken from reference TRBV5-1 and TRBJ1-1): KAGVTQTPRYLIKTRGQQVTLSCSPISGHRSVSWYQQTPGQGLQFLFEYFSETQRNKGNFPGRFSGRQFSNSRSEMNVSTLELGDSALYLCASSLETVAEAFFGQGTRLTVV.

The rearrangement uses TRBV4-2 and TRBJ2-1; 7 bases are a match to TRBD2. This CDR3 is built from 16 residues. Germline loops: CDR1 LGHNA, CDR2 YNFKEQ. Losses at the gene ends were 1 base for V and 2 bases for J; bases not matched to a gene: 5. The CDR3 DNA sequence: TGTGCCAGCAGCCAAGTACCCGGGGGGACCTACAATGAGCAGTTCTTC. It translates to CASSQVPGGTYNEQFF.

The V call is TRBV9, the J call TRBJ1-2; D call uncertain. V dropped 5 bases and J dropped 4 bases, with 18 bases sitting between them. The CDR3 has 15 residues. CDR1 is SGDLS, CDR2 YYNGEE, per germline. The CDR3 DNA is TGTGCCAGCAGTGGCATAGGGCTGGTTATCTATGGCTACACCTTC. This codes for CASSGIGLVIYGYTF.